Each of the 14 T cell receptor beta chains below was sequenced from the same sample in a study of cytomegalovirus exposure and HLA in healthy donors. The PCR used 60 Vbeta and 13 Jbeta primers. The protocol was immunoSEQ multiplex PCR, while the TCRdb copy is restricted to in-frame clones and leaves out a portion. This sample's table has tens of thousands of clones. The sequenced sample consisted of PBMCs. Source of these receptors: a woman aged 40 to 55 in good health and CMV-seropositive.

This chain uses TRBV27 with TRBJ1-2, with D possibly TRBD1 on 6 matching bases. V lost 2 bases and J lost 7, with 11 bases in between. Per the germline V gene, CDR1 is MNHEY and CDR2 is SMNVEV (reference sequence). This CDR3 is 13 amino acids long. CDR3 residues: CASSLLTGGGYTF. CDR3 coding DNA: TGTGCCAGCAGTTTACTGACAGGAGGTGGCTACACCTTC.

This sequence joins TRBV7-8 and TRBJ2-5; weak D call: TRBD2 (5 bases). The CDR3 spans 15 residues. Germline loops: CDR1 SGHVS, CDR2 FQNEAQ. Trimming took 0 bases from V and 4 from J, leaving 12 bases between them. The CDR3 sequence: CASSLARGFGETQYF. CDR3 DNA: TGTGCCAGCAGCTTAGCGCGAGGGTTTGGAGAGACCCAGTACTTC. The whole variable domain, filled in from reference TRBV7-8 and TRBJ2-5, reads GAGVSQSPRYKVAKRGQDVALRCDPISGHVSLFWYQQALGQGPEFLTYFQNEAQLDKSGLPSDRFFAERPEGSVSTLKIQRTQQEDSAVYLCASSLARGFGETQYFGPGTRLLVL.

The rearrangement joins TRBV4-2 to TRBJ1-6, with TRBD1 matching 8 bases. V shed 5 bases, J shed 5 bases, and the junction held 5 bases outside the gene matches. CDR1 and CDR2 from the germline V gene are LGHNA and YNFKEQ. This CDR3 is built from 15 residues. For the CDR3, the DNA is TGTGCCAGCAGCTCGTCGACAGGGGATAATTCACCCCTCCACTTT. Its protein product is CASSSSTGDNSPLHF.

DNA for the CDR3: TGCGCCAGCAGCCAAGATCAGGCAGACACCGGGGAGCTGTTTTTT. This translates into CASSQDQADTGELFF. V is TRBV4-3 and J is TRBJ2-2, with D unresolved. There are 15 residues in the CDR3. Germline V lookup: CDR1 LGHNA, CDR2 YSLEER. The V end was cut by 0 bases, the J end by 3 bases, with 8 bases between.

The DNA for the CDR3 is TGTGCCAGCAGCTTAGACTCGGGACAGGGAAAAGAGACCCAGTACTTC. Translation gives CASSLDSGQGKETQYF. The rearrangement uses TRBV7-9 and TRBJ2-5, with 9 bases matching TRBD1. V lost 1 base to trimming and J lost 3 bases; unmatched junction nucleotides: 6. The V gene's germline CDR1 is SEHNR and CDR2 FQNEAQ (reference sequence). This CDR3 contains 16 residues.

The J gene is TRBJ2-7, the V gene TRBV6-6; 11 nucleotides align to TRBD1. From germline, CDR1 is MNHNY and CDR2 SVGAGI (reference sequence). The CDR3 is 14 amino acids. Germline trimming cut 6 bases from V and 5 bases from J; bases unmatched to any gene: 6. The CDR3 sequence: CASRTGTGGNEQYF. CDR3 in DNA: TGTGCCAGCAGAACCGGGACAGGGGGGAACGAGCAGTACTTC.

The rearrangement links TRBV4-1 to TRBJ2-3, with D maybe TRBD2 (5 bases). Trimming took 4 bases from V and 9 from J, leaving 20 bases between them. Germline V gene data show CDR1 as MGHRA and CDR2 as YSYEKL. This CDR3 region has 15 residues. In DNA form, the CDR3 reads TGCGCCAGCAGCCCGGCTTTAGCGAGCCCTGGCACGCAGTATTTT. Translating gives CASSPALASPGTQYF.

V and J are TRBV4-1 and TRBJ2-5; 8 nucleotides agree with TRBD2. Germline V gives CDR1 MGHRA, CDR2 YSYEKL. Trimming cost V 0 bases and J 2 bases; bases outside gene matches: 5. CDR3 length: 16 residues. CDR3 sequence reads: CASSQDWLAGQETQYF. CDR3 nucleotide sequence: TGCGCCAGCAGCCAAGATTGGTTAGCGGGGCAAGAGACCCAGTACTTC.

The J gene is TRBJ2-5, the V gene TRBV7-9; 8 bases are a match to TRBD2. The V gene's germline CDR1 is SEHNR and CDR2 FQNEAQ (reference sequence). The CDR3 contains 15 residues. The J segment lost 4 bases and the V segment lost 6 bases, leaving 10 bases of the junction unmatched. CDR3 nucleotide sequence: TGTGCCAGCAGTACAAGCGGGAGTGCCGGAGAGACCCAGTACTTC. Amino acid sequence: CASSTSGSAGETQYF.

The chain carries TRBV2 and TRBJ2-7; no reliable D call. Trimming took 6 bases from V and 3 from J, leaving 12 bases between them. Germline assignment: CDR1 SNHLY and CDR2 FYNNEI. The CDR3 length is 13 residues. Here the CDR3 reads CASRQTPSYEQYF. DNA for the CDR3: TGTGCCAGCAGGCAGACCCCTAGCTACGAGCAGTACTTC.

The V and J genes are TRBV23-1 and TRBJ2-7, with 7 bases that match TRBD1. TRBV23-1 is given ORF status, its function remaining uncertain. The CDR3 extends over 18 amino acids. V shed 3 bases, J shed 6 bases, and the junction held 20 bases outside the gene matches. CDR3 DNA sequence: TGCGCCAGCAGTCATCAACAAGGGACAGAGCCAGTCGTGGGCGAGCAGTACTTC. This gives the protein CASSHQQGTEPVVGEQYF.

This chain joins TRBV28 and TRBJ2-5; tentatively, D is TRBD1 (6 bases). V was shortened by 3 bases and J by 5 bases, with 13 bases between the two germline ends. CDR3 length: 14 amino acids. Germline values: CDR1 MDHEN, CDR2 SYDVKM. This chain's CDR3 is CASSLHRERETQYF. Written as DNA, the CDR3 is TGTGCCAGCAGTTTGCACAGGGAAAGGGAGACCCAGTACTTC.

The chain joins TRBV5-1 to TRBJ2-1; 8 bases are a match to TRBD1. There are 17 residues in the CDR3. Looked up from germline, CDR1 is SGHRS and CDR2 is YFSETQ. Trimming at V came to 1 base and at J to 7 bases, leaving 13 bases not matched to a gene. Written as DNA, the CDR3 is TGCGCCAGCAGCTTGAGGGCGACAGGGGTCATTTCAAATGAGCAGTTCTTC. Amino acid sequence: CASSLRATGVISNEQFF.

The chain employs TRBV7-2 and TRBJ2-5; D gene ambiguous. V was cut by 1 base and J by 4 bases, with 13 bases left in between. This CDR3 has 15 amino acids. Per the germline V gene, CDR1 is SGHTA and CDR2 is FQGNSA. This CDR3 is CASSLGNRLGETQYF. In DNA form, the CDR3 reads TGTGCCAGCAGCTTAGGTAACAGATTGGGAGAGACCCAGTACTTC.